This T cell receptor (beta chain) was sequenced in a study of monozygotic twins with inflammatory bowel disease. Overall study findings and caveats: The analysis failed to separate different T cell subtypes. Repertoire similarity was not found to differ between concordant and discordant twins, possibly from limited power.

In the case of this clonotype: Its antigen is currently unknown.

Per the germline V gene, CDR1 is SEHNR and CDR2 is FQNEAQ (reference sequence). The CDR3 length is 16 residues. UMIs that included a 6-nucleotide sample barcode were added by template switching, which took place during cDNA synthesis. TCRalpha along with TCRbeta cDNA was subjected to two nested PCRs lasting around 15 and 9 cycles. With the 5' RACE reads reprocessed, TCRdb shows one record per CDR3 protein and no DNA. The sample shows over 120,000 distinct CDR3 sequences, and 0.95% to 1.5% sits with its ten largest clones. The TCR was taken from a human donor with ulcerative colitis or Crohn's disease, or a healthy co-twin of an affected twin (not recorded which). The gene calls are TRBV7-9 and TRBJ1-5; TCRdb names TRBD1, which stays unverified in the absence of DNA. Sequencing input: blood. The CDR3 sequence is CASSTETGVGNQPQHF.